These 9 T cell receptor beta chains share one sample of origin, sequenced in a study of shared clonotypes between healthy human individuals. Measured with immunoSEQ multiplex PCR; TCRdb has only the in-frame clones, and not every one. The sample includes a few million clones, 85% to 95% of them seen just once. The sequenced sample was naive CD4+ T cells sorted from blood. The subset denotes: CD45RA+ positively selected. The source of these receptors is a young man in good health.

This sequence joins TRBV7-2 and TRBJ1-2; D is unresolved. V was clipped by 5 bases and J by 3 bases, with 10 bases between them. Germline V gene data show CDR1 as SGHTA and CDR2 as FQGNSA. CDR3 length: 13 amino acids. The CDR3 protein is CASSVRLDYGYTF. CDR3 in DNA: TGTGCCAGCAGCGTCAGACTGGACTATGGCTACACCTTC.

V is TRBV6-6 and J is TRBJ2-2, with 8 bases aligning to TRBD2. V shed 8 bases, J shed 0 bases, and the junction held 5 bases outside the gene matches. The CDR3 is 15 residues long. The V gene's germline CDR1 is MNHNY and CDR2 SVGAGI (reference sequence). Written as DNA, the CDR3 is TGTGCCAGCGGCAGCGGGGGTGCGAACACCGGGGAGCTGTTTTTT. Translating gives CASGSGGANTGELFF.

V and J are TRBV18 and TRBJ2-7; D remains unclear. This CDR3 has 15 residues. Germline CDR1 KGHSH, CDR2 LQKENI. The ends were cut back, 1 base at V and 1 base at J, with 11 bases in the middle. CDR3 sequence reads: CASSPQVGFSYEQYF. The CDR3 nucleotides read TGTGCCAGCTCACCACAGGTGGGCTTTTCCTACGAGCAGTACTTC. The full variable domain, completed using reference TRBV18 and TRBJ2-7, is NAGVMQNPRHLVRRRGQEARLRCSPMKGHSHVYWYRQLPEEGLKFMVYLQKENIIDESGMPKERFSAEFPKEGPSILRIQQVVRGDSAAYFCASSPQVGFSYEQYFGPGTRLTVT.

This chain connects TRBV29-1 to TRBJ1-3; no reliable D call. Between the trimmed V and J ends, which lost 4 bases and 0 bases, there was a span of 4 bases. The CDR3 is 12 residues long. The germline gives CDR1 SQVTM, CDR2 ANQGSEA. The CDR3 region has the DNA TGCAGCGTTGTGAGCTCTGGAAACACCATATATTTT. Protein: CSVVSSGNTIYF.

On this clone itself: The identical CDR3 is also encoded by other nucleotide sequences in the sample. The CDR3 loop reads CASSLDKSSGNTIYF. As DNA, the CDR3 is TGCGCCAGCAGCTTGGATAAGAGCTCTGGAAACACCATATATTTT. This chain links TRBV5-1 with TRBJ1-3; no firm D call. Between the trimmed V and J ends, which lost 0 bases and 0 bases, there was a span of 7 bases. The germline gives CDR1 SGHRS, CDR2 YFSETQ. The CDR3 runs to 15 residues.

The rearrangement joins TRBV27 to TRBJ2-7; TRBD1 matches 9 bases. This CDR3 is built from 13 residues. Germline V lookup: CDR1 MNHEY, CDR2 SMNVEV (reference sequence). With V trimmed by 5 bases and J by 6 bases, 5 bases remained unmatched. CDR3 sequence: CASSAGQGAEQYF. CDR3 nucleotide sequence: TGTGCCAGCAGTGCGGGACAGGGCGCCGAGCAGTACTTC.

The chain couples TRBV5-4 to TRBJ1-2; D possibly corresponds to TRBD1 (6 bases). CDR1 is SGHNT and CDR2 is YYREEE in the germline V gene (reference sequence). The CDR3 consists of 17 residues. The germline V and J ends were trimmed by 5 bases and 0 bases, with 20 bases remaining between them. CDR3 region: CASRGGGSGDPNYGYTF. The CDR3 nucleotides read TGTGCCAGCAGGGGCGGCGGATCAGGGGACCCTAACTATGGCTACACCTTC.

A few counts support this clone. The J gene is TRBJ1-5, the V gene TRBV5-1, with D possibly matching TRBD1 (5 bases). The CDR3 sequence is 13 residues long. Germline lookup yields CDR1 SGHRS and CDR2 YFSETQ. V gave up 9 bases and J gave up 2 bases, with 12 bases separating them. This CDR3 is CAIIGAGNQPQHF. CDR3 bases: TGCGCCATCATAGGGGCCGGCAATCAGCCCCAGCATTTT.

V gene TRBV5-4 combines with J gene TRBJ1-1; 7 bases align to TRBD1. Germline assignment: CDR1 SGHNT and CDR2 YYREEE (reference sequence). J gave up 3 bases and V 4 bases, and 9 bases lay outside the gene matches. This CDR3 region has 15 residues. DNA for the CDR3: TGTGCCAGCAGCCAAAGGGGGCAGAGGGACACTGAAGCTTTCTTT. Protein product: CASSQRGQRDTEAFF.